The source of this T cell receptor beta chain is a study of cytomegalovirus exposure and HLA in healthy donors. This CDR3 has 14 amino acids. Germline-derived CDR1 and CDR2 are GTSNPN and SVGIG (reference sequence). The V gene lost 8 bases and the J gene lost 6 bases, with 19 bases spanning the gap. In the case of this clone: What it binds is unknown.

The primer mix had 60 Vbeta and 13 Jbeta primers. Produced via immunoSEQ multiplex PCR; TCRdb's table is partial and in-frame only. The table includes approximately 180,000 clones, around 80% detected once. Study results and caveats: Many donors carried some public TCRs, although rarity characterized most TCR sequences. It was reported that TCR beta sequences correctly inferred the HLA-A and HLA-B alleles for most subjects.

The TCR was taken from a middle-aged woman in good health and CMV-seronegative. V gene TRBV30 combines with J gene TRBJ2-2; tentatively, D is TRBD1 (5 bases). Material for sequencing was PBMCs. The CDR3: CALGRVGVAGELFF. The DNA of the CDR3 is TGTGCCCTGGGCAGGGTTGGTGTTGCCGGGGAGCTGTTTTTT.